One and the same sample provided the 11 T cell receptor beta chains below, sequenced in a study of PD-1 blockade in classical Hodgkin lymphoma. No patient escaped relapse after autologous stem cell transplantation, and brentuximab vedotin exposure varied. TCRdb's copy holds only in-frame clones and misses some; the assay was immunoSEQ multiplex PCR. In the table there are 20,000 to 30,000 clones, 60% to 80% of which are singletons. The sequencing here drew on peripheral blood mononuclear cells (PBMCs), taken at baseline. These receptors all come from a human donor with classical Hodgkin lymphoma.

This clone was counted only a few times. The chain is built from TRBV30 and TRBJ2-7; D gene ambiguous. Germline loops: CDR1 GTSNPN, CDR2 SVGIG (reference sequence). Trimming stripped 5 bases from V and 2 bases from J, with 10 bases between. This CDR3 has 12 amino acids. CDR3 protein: CAWAQSTYEQYF. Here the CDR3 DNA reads TGTGCCTGGGCACAGTCCACCTACGAGCAGTACTTC.

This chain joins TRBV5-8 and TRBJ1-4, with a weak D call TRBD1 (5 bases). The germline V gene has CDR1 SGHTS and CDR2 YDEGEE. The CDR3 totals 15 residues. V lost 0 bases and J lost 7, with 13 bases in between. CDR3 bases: TGTGCCAGCAGCTTGGCCGGCAGGGTGGGTGAAAAACTGTTTTTT. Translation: CASSLAGRVGEKLFF. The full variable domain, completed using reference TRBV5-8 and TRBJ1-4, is EAGVTQSPTHLIKTRGQQATLRCSPISGHTSVYWYQQALGLGLQFLLWYDEGEERNRGNFPPRFSGRQFPNYSSELNVNALELEDSALYLCASSLAGRVGEKLFFGSGTQLSVL.

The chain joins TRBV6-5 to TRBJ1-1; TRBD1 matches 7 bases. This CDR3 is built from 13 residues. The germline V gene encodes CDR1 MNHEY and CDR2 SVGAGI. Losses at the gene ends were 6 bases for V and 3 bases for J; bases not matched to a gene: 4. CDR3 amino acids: CASRQGWDTEAFF. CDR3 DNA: TGTGCCAGCAGACAGGGGTGGGACACTGAAGCTTTCTTT.

CDR3 DNA sequence: TGTGCTCACGGAGGTGCTTCTAACTATGGCTACACCTTC. Translated, it gives CAHGGASNYGYTF. The chain uses TRBV10-3 and TRBJ1-2; unclear D gene. The germline CDR1 and CDR2 sequences are ENHRY and SYGVKD. The CDR3 has 13 amino acids.

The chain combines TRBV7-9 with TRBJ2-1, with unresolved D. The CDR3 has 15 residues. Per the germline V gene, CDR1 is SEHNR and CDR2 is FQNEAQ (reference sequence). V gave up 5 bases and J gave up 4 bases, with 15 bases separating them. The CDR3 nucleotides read TGTGCCAGCAGCCCCTCCGTCTTGCGGTACAATGAGCAGTTCTTC. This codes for CASSPSVLRYNEQFF.

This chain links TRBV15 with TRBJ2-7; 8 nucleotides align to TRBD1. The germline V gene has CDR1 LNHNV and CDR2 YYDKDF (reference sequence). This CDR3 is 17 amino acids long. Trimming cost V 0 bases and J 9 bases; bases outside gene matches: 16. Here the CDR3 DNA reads TGTGCCACCAGCAGAGACGGGACAGGTTTGAGGAATACGAGGCAGTACTTC. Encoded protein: CATSRDGTGLRNTRQYF.

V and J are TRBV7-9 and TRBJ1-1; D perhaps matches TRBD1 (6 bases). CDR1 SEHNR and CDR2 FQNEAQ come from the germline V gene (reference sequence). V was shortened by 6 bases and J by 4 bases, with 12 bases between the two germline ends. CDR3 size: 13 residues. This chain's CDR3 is CASRPTGFTEAFF. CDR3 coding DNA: TGTGCCAGCAGACCGACAGGATTCACTGAAGCTTTCTTT.

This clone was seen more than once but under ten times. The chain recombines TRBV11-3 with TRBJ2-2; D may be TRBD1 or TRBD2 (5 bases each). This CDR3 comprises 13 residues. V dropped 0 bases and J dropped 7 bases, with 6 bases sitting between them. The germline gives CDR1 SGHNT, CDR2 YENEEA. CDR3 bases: TGTGCCAGCAGCTTAGAGGGGGTCGGGGAGCTGTTTTTT. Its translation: CASSLEGVGELFF.

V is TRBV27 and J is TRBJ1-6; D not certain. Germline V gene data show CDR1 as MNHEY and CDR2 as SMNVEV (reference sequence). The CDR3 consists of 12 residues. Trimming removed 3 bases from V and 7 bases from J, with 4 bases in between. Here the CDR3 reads CASSFVNSPLHF. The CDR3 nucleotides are TGTGCCAGCAGTTTTGTCAATTCACCCCTCCACTTT.

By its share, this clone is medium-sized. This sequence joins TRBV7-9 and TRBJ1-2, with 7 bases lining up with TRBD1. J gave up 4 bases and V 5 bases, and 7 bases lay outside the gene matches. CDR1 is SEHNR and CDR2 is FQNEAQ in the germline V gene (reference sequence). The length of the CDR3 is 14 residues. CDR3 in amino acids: CASSPGGQFYGYTF. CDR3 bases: TGTGCCAGCAGCCCCGGGGGACAGTTCTATGGCTACACCTTC.

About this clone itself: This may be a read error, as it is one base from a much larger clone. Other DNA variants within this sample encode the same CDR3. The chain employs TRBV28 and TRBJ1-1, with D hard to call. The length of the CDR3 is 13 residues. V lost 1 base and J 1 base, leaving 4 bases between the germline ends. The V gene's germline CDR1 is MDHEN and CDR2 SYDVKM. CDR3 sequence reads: CASSLFRNTEAFF. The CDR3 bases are TGTGCCAGCAGTTTATTCAGGAACACTGAAGCTTTCTTT.